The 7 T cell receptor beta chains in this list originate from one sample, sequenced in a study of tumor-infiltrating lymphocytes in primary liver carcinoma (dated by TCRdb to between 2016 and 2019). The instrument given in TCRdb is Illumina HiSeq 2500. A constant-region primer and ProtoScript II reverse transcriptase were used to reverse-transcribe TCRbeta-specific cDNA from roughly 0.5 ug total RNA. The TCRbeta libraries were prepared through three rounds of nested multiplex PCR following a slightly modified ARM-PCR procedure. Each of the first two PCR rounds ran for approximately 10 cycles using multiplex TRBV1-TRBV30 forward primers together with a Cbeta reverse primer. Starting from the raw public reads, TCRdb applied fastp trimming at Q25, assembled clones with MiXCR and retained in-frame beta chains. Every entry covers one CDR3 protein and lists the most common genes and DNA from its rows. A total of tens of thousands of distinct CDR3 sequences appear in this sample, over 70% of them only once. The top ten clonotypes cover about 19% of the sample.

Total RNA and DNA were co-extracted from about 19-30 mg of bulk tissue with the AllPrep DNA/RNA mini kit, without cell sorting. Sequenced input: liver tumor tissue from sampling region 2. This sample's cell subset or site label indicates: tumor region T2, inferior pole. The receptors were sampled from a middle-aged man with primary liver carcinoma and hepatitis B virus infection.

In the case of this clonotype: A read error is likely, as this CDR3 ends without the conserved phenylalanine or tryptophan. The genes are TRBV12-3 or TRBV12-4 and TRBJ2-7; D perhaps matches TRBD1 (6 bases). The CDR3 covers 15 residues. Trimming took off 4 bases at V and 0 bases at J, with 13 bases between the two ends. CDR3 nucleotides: TGTGCCAGCAGTTCCAGGACAGCCCACTCCTACGAGCAGTACTAC. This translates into CASSSRTAHSYEQYY.

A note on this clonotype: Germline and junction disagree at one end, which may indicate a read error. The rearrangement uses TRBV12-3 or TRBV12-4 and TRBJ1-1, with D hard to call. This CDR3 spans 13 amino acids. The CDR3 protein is CAGSLKGSHEAFF. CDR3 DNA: TGTGCCGGCAGTTTAAAGGGTTCCCACGAAGCTTTCTTT.

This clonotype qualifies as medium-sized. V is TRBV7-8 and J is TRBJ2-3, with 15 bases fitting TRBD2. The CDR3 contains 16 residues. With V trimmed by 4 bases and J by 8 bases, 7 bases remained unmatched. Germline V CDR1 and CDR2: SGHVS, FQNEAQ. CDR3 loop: CASSSPGTSGRSTQYF. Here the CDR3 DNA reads TGTGCCAGCAGCTCCCCCGGGACTAGCGGGAGGAGTACGCAGTATTTT.

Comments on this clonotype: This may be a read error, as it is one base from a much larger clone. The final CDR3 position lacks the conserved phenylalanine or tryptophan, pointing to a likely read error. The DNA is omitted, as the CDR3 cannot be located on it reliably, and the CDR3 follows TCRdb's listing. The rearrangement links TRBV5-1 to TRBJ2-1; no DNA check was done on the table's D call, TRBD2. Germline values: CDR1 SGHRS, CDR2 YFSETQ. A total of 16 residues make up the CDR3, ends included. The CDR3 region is CASSPTTSGIVHEQSL.

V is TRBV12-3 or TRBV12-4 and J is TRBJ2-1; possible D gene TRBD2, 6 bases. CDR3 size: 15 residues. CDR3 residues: CAGTHGKGLLNEQFF. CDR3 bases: TGTGCAGGCACCCACGGTAAGGGACTTCTTAATGAGCAGTTCTTC.

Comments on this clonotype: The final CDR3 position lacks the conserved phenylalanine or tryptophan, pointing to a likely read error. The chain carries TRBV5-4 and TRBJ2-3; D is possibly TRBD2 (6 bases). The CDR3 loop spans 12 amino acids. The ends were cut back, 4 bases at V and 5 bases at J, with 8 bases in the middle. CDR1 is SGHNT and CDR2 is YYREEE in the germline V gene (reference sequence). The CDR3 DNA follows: TGTGCCAGCAGCATGGAGGGAGATACGCAGTATCTT. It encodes CASSMEGDTQYL.

The CDR3 DNA sequence: TGCAGCATTGTCCCACTCGTGGGATTGGGGAATGAGCAGTTCTTC. Its translation: CSIVPLVGLGNEQFF. The chain couples TRBV29-1 to TRBJ2-1; unclear D gene. Germline V gene lookup returns CDR1 SQVTM and CDR2 ANQGSEA. With 8 bases removed from V and 7 bases from J, the gap between germline ends came to 24 bases. The CDR3 has 15 residues.